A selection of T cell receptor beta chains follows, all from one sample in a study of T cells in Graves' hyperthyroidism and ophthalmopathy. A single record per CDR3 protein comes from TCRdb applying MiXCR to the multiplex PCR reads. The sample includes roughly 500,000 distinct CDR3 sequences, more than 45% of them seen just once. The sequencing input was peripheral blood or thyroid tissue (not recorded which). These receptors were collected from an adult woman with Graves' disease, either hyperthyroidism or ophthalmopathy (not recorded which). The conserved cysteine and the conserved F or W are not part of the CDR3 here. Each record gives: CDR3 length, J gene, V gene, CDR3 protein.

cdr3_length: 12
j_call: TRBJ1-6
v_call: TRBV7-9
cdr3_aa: ASSLAVGYSPLH

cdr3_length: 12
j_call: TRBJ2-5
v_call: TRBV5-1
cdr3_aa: ASSFGTGKETQY

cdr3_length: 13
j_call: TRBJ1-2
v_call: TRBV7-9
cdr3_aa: ASSDPWHTNYGYT

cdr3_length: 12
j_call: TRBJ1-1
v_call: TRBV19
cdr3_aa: ASSMGGSYNEAF

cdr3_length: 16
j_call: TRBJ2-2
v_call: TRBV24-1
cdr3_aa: ATSDFYGGGGETGELF

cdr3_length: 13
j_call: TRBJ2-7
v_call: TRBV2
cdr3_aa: ATHLGRVPHYEQY

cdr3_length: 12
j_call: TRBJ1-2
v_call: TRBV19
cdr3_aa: ASTQHRVHYGYT

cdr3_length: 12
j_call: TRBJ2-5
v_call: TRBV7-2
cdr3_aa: ASNQDRYQETQY

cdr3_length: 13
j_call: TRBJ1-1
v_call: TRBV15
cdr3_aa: ATSRAGIPNTEAF

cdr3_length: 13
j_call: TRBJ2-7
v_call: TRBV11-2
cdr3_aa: ASTKRAGGTYEQY

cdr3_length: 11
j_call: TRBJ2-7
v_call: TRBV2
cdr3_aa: ASSDRGRDEQY

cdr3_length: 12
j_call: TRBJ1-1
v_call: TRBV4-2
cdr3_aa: ASSRPGSANEAF

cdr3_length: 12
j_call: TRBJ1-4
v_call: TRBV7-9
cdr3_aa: ASSLSGTGAKLF

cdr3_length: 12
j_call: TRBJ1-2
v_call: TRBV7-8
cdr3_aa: ASSLAARDYGYT

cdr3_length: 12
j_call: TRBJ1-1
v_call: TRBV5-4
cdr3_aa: ASSGMTGNTEAF

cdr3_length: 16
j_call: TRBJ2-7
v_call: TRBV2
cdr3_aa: ASRGGRPPVYLSYEQY

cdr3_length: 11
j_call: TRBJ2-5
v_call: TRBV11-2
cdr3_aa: ASSLDRGEAQY

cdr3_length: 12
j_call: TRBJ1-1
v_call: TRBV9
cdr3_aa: ASSPSLWDTEAF

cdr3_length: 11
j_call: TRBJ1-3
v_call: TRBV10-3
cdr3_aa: ASRPRQISTIY

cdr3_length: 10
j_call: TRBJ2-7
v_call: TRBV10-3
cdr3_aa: AISESGTGLY

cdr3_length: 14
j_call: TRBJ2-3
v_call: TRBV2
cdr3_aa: ASNPRGAGGTDTQY

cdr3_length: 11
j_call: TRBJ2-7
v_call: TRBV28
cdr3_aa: ASSFPASHEQY

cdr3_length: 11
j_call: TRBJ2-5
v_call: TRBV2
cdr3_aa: ASERGARETQY

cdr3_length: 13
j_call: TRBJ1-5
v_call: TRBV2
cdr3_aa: ASRTEDRMNQPQH

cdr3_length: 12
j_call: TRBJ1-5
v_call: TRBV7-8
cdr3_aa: ASSTARPGQPQH

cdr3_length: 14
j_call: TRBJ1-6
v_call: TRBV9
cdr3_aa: ASSQDTLAGNSPLH

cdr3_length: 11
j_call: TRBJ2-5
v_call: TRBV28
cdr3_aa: ASHAMYQETQY

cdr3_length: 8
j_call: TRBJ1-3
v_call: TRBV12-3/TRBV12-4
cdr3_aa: ATAGNTIY

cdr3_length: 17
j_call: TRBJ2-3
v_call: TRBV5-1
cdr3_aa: ASSPNLAGETPDTDTQY

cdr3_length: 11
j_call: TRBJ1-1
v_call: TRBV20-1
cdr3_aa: SASRPGNTEAF

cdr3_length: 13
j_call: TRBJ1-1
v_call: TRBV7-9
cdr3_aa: ASSLLGGKNTEAF

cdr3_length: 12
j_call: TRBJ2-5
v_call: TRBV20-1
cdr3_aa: SARDLRGEGTQY

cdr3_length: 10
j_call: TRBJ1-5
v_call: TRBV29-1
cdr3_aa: SVEGGTGLQH

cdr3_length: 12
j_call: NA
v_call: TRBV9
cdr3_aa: ASSATGTNSEQF